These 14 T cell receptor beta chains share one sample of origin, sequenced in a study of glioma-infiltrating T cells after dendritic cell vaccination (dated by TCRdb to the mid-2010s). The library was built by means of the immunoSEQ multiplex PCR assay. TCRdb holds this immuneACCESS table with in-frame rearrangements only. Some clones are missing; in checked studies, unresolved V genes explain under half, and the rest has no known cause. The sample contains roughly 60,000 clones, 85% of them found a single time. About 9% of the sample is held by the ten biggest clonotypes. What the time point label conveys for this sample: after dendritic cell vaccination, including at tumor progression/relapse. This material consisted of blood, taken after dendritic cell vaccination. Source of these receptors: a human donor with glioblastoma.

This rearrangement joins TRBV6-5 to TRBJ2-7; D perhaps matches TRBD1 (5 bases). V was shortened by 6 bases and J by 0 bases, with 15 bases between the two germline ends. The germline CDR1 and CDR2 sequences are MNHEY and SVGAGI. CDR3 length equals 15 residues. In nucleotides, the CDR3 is TGTGCCAGCAGAAGGGGTACGTCGACCTCCTACGAGCAGTACTTC. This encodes CASRRGTSTSYEQYF.

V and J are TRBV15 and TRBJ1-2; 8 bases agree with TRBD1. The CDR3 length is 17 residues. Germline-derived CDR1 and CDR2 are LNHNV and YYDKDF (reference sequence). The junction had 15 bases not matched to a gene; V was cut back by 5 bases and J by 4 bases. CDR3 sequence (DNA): TGTGCCACCAGCGTTCGGACAGGGAAGCCCCCTATCTATGGCTACACCTTC. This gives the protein CATSVRTGKPPIYGYTF.

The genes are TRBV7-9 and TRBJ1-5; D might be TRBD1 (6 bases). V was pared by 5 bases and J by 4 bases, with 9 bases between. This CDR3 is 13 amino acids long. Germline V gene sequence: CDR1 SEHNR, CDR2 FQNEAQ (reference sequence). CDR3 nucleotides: TGTGCCAGCAGCAAACAGGGTAATCAGCCCCAGCATTTT. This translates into CASSKQGNQPQHF.

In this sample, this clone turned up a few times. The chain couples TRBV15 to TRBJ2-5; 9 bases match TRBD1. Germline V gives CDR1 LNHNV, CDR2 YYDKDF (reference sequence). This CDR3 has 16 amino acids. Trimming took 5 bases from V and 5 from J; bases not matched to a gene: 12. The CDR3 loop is CATSPDQQGAGETQYF. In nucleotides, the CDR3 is TGTGCCACCAGCCCAGATCAACAGGGGGCCGGGGAGACCCAGTACTTC.

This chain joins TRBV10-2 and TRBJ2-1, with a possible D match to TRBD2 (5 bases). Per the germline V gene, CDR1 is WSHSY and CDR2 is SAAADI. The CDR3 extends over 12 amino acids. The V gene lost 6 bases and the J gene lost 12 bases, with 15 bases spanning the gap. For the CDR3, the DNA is TGCGCCAGCAGGACGGACTCCCTGGGGCAGTTCTTC. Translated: CASRTDSLGQFF.

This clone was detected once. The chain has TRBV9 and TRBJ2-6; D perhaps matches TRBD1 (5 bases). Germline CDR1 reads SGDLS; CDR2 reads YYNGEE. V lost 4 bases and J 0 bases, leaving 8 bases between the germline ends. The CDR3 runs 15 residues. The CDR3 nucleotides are TGTGCCAGCAGCCCCCAGGGCTCTGGGGCCAACGTCCTGACTTTC. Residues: CASSPQGSGANVLTF.

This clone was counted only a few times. CDR3 amino acids: CASSVVVGGLNYGYTF. CDR3 in DNA: TGTGCCAGCAGCGTAGTGGTAGGGGGCCTTAACTATGGCTACACCTTC. The chain combines TRBV9 with TRBJ1-2; the match to TRBD1 covers 7 bases. The CDR3 extends over 16 amino acids. V lost 0 bases to trimming and J lost 1 base; unmatched junction nucleotides: 6. Germline V gene sequence: CDR1 SGDLS, CDR2 YYNGEE.

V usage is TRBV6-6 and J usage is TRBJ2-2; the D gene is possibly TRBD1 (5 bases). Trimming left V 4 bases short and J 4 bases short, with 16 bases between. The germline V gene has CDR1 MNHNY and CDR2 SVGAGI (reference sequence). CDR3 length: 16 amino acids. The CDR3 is CASSSRQGRGTGELFF. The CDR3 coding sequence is TGTGCCAGCAGTTCCCGCCAGGGAAGGGGCACCGGGGAGCTGTTTTTT.

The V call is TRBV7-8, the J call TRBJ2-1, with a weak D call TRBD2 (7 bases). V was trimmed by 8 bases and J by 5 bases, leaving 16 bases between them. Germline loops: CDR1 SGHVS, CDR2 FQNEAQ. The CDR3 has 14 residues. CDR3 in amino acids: CASRAGARNNEQFF. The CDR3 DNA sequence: TGTGCCAGCCGTGCGGGGGCGAGAAACAATGAGCAGTTCTTC.

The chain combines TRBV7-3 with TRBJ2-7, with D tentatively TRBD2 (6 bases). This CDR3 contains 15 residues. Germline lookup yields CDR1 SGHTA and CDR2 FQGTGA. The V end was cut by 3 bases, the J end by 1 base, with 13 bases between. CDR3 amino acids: CASSLAAGSSYEQYF. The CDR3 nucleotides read TGTGCCAGCAGCTTGGCGGCGGGAAGTTCCTACGAGCAGTACTTC.

CDR3 DNA: TGTGCCAGCAGTTACTACCCCGAGGTTAGAGGCTACACCTTC. This translates into CASSYYPEVRGYTF. The chain joins TRBV27 to TRBJ1-2; no clear D gene. This CDR3 has 14 residues. V lost 4 bases to trimming and J lost 8 bases, with 17 bases between them. Germline V gene lookup returns CDR1 MNHEY and CDR2 SMNVEV (reference sequence).

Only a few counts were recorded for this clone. CDR3 sequence: CASSQVGQGRNNEQFF. The CDR3 DNA reads as TGTGCCAGCAGCCAAGTGGGTCAGGGTCGAAACAATGAGCAGTTCTTC. The chain joins TRBV4-2 to TRBJ2-1; D may be TRBD1 (5 bases). The CDR3 totals 16 residues. The germline V gene has CDR1 LGHNA and CDR2 YNFKEQ. V shed 1 base and J shed 5 bases, with 15 bases lying between them.

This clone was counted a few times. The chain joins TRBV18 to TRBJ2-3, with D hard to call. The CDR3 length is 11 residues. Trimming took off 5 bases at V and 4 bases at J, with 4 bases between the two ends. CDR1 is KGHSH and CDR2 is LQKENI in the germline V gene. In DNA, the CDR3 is TGTGCCAGCTCAGGGCCAGATACGCAGTATTTT. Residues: CASSGPDTQYF.

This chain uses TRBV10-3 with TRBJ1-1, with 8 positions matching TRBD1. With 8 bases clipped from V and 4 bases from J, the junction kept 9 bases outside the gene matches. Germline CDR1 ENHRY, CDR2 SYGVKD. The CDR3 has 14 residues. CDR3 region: CAICRTTGGTEAFF. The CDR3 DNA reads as TGTGCCATCTGTAGGACCACAGGGGGCACTGAAGCTTTCTTT.